This T cell receptor beta chain stems from a study of cytomegalovirus exposure and HLA in healthy donors (dated by TCRdb to the late 2010s). Broadly, across the study: According to a later analysis, the roughly 120 validation repertoires were produced on the same platform as the approximately 690 repertoires of the first cohort. To predict cytomegalovirus infection status, the study combined high-throughput TCR immunosequencing, statistical association of individual TCRs with disease status, and machine learning. The study aimed to test whether cataloging public T cell receptors could reveal signatures of past pathogen exposure. Along with the approximately 600-subject first cohort, a separate validation cohort of more than 90 different subjects was used. What the study reported, not specific to this receptor: In both the original and validation cohorts, the classifier was reported to diagnose cytomegalovirus status with high specificity and sensitivity. Most TCR sequences were seen in very few donors, while some public TCRs were found in many individuals. A later analysis lacked HLA typing for the validation cohort, so it scored co-occurrence in that cohort across all 110 or so repertoires. The study gave a list of 150 to 200 TCR beta chains associated with cytomegalovirus. According to the authors, the approach could potentially be generalized to other disease states and immunological phenotypes. In vitro tests confirmed that three of the cytomegalovirus-associated TCR beta chains recognize cytomegalovirus antigens. Subsequent analysis determined that TCRs grouped into clusters in the first cohort also showed a tendency toward co-occurrence across the 130 or so validation repertoires, and 85% to 95% of cluster scores exceeded 0.

Donors formed part of the validation cohort, which comprised fewer than 150 subjects and was distinct from the first cohort of under 850 subjects. Including cysteine and phenylalanine, the CDR3 has 15 amino acids. The only DNA kept is the CDR3, 45 bases in frame from the first base. The germline V gene supplies CDR1 SGHRS and CDR2 YFSETQ. V gives up 0 bases and J gives up 0 bases, and the segment between their germline ends measures 6 bases. The protocol used for the library was the immunoSEQ multiplex PCR assay. On the authors' methods: To diagnose cytomegalovirus status from the catalog of TCR beta chain sequences, a statistical classification framework was built. TCRdb limited this immuneACCESS table to in-frame rearrangements with V and J called. A share of clones is missing; checked studies link under half to unresolved V genes, and the rest is unexplained. V and J calls and clone size come straight from that table; D and trimming were deduced from the DNA. This sample holds 150,000 to 200,000 clones; roughly nine tenths were observed only once. The ten largest make up 5.5% to 6% of the sample.

On this clone itself: Its antigen is not yet known. Base qualities are not at hand, and no much larger clone is one base apart.

Sequenced sample: PBMCs. The chain joins TRBV5-1 to TRBJ2-2; the D gene lacks a confident call. The sequence was collected from a woman aged 25-40 years in good health and CMV-seronegative. The nucleotide sequence reads as follows: TGCGCCAGCAGCTTGGTCGGAGCGAACACCGGGGAGCTGTTTTTT. Protein translation: CASSLVGANTGELFF.